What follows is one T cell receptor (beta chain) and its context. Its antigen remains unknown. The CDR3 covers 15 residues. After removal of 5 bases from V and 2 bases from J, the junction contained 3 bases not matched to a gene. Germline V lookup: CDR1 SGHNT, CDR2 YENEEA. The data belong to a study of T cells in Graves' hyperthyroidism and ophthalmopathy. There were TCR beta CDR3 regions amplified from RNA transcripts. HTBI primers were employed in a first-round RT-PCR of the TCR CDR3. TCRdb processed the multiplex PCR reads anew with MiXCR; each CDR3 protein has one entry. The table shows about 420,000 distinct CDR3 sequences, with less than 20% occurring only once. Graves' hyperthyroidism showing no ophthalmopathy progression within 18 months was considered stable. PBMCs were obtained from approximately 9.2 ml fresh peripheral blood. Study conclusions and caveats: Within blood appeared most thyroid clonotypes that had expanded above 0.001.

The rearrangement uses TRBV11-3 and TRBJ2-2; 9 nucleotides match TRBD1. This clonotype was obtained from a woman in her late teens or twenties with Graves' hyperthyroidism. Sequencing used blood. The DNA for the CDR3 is TGTGCCAGCAGCCCGGACAGGGGAAACACCGGGGAGCTGTTTTTT. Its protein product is CASSPDRGNTGELFF. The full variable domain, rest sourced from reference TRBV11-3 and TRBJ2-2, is EAGVVQSPRYKIIEKKQPVAFWCNPISGHNTLYWYLQNLGQGPELLIRYENEEAVDDSQLPKDRFSAERLKGVDSTLKIQPAELGDSAVYLCASSPDRGNTGELFFGEGSRLTVL.